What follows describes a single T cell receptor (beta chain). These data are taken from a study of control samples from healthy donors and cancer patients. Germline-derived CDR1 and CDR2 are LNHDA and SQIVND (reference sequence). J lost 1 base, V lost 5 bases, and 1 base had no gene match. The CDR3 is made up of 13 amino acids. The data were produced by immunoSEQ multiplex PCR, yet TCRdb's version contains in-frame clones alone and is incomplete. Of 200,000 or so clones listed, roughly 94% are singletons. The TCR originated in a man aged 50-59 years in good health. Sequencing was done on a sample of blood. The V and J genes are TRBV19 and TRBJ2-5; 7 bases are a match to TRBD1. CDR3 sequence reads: CASSRDSQETQYF. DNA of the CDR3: TGTGCCAGTAGTCGGGACAGCCAAGAGACCCAGTACTTC.